The clone carrying this TCR beta chain was counted a single time. This sample was taken from a study of blood T cell repertoires in COVID-19. Study as a whole: Researchers got acute and convalescent COVID-19 samples from the United States, Italy and Spain.

The V end was cut by 2 bases, the J end by 0 bases, with 6 bases between. The CDR3 has 13 residues. Germline values: CDR1 SGDLS, CDR2 YYNGEE. Original analysis: How many nucleated cells were present was estimated from reference gene primer amplification. Clones were read by immunoSEQ multiplex PCR, and TCRdb kept only the in-frame ones, dropping some. The V and J calls and clone size were taken over from that table, and D and trimming were inferred from the DNA. The table has around 370,000 clones, 90% seen once. Sample: peripheral blood. The chain couples TRBV9 to TRBJ2-7, with D uncertain. The source is a man aged 18-30 years with active or convalescent COVID-19. For the CDR3, the DNA is TGTGCCAGCAGCGTGGCCAACTCCTACGAGCAGTACTTC. Its protein is CASSVANSYEQYF.